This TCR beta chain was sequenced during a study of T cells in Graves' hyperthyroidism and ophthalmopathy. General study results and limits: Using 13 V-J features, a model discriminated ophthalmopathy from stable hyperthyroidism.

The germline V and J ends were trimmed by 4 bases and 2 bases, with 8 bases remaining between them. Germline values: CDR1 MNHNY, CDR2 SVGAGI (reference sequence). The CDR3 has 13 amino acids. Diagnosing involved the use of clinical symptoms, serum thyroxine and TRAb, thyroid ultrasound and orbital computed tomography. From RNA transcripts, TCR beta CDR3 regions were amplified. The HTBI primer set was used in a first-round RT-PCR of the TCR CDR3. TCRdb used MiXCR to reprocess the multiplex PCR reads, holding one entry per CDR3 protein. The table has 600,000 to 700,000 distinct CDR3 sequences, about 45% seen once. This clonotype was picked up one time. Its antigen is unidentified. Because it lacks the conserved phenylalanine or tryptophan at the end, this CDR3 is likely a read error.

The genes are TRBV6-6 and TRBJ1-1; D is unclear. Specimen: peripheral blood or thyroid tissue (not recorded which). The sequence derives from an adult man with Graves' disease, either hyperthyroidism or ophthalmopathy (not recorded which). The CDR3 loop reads CASSLVGNTEAFL. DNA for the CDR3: TGTGCCAGCAGTTTAGTCGGCAACACTGAAGCTTTCCTT.